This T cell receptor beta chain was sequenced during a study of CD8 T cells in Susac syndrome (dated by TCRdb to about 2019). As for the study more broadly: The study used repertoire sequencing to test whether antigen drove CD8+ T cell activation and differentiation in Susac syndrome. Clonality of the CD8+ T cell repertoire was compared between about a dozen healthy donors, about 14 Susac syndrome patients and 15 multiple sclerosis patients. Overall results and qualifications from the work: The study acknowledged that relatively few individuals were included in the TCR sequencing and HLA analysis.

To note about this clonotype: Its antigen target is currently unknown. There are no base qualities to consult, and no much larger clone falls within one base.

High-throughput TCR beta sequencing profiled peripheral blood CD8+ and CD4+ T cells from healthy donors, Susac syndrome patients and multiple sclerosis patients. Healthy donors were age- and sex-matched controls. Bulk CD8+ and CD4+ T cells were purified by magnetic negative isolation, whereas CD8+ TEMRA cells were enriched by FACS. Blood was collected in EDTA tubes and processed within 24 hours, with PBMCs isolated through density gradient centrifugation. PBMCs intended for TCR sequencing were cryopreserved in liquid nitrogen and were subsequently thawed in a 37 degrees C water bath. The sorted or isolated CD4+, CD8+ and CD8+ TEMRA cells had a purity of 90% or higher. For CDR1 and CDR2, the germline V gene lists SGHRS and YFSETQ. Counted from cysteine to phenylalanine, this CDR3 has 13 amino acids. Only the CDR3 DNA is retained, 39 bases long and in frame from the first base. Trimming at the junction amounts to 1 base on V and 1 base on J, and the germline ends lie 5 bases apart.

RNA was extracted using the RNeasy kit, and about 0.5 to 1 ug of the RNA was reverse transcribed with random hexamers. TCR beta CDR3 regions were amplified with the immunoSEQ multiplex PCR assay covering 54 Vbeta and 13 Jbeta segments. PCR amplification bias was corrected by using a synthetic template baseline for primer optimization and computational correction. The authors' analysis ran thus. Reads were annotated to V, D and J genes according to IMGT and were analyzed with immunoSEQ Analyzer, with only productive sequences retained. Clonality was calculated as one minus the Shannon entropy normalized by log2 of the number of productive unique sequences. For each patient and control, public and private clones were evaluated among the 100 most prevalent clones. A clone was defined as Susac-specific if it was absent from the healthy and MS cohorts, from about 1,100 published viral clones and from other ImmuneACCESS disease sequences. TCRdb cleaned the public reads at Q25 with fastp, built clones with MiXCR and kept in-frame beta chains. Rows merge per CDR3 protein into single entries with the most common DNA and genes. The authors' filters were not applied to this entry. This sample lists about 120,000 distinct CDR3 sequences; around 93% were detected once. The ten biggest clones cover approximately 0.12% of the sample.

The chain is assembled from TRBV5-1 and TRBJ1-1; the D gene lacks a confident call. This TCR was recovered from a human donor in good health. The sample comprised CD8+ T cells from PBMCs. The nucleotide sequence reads TGCGCCAGCAGCTTGAACAAGAACACTGAAGCTTTCTTT. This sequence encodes CASSLNKNTEAFF.